The 10 T cell receptor beta chains in this list originate from one sample, sequenced in a study of T-cell reconstitution after alpha-beta-depleted transplantation in children. Unique molecular identifiers were incorporated during preparation of the TCRbeta library. Via MiXCR, TCRdb re-called the PCR reads, giving one row per CDR3 protein. The table has about 91,000 distinct CDR3 sequences, roughly 8% seen once. Sequencing was performed on PBMCs from the stem cell graft donor, taken from the stem cell graft. The receptors here all came from a human donor who donated a stem cell graft to a child with congenital amegakaryocytic thrombocytopenia.

Many counts were recorded for this clonotype. The chain combines TRBV29-1 with TRBJ1-1; D is perhaps TRBD1 (5 bases). Looked up from germline, CDR1 is SQVTM and CDR2 is ANQGSEA. Trimming left V 2 bases short and J 3 bases short, with 13 bases between. The CDR3 runs 14 residues. Written as DNA, the CDR3 is TGCAGCGTTGAACGGCAGGCGGGGGACACTGAAGCTTTCTTT. Translated: CSVERQAGDTEAFF.

The genes are TRBV7-2 and TRBJ1-5; no firm D call. The CDR3 covers 15 residues. Germline CDR1 reads SGHTA; CDR2 reads FQGNSA. V was trimmed by 1 base and J by 1 base, leaving 8 bases between them. The CDR3 loop is CASSLGMWSNQPQHF. CDR3 DNA sequence: TGTGCCAGCAGCTTAGGGATGTGGAGCAATCAGCCCCAGCATTTT.

The V gene is TRBV12-2, the J gene TRBJ2-2; TRBD1, the D gene given by the table, was not confirmed from the DNA. TRBV12-2 represents a pseudogene. The CDR3 has 17 amino acids. CDR3 protein: CASRRLPGTGGTGELFF. In DNA form, the CDR3 reads TGTGCAAGTCGAAGGCTTCCCGGGACAGGGGGTACCGGGGAGCTGTTTTTT.

This clonotype appeared many times. The V and J genes are TRBV5-1 and TRBJ1-2, with 7 bases fitting TRBD1. CDR1 SGHRS and CDR2 YFSETQ come from the germline V gene. The CDR3 runs to 15 residues. With V trimmed by 2 bases and J by 2 bases, 6 bases remained unmatched. Here the CDR3 DNA reads TGCGCCAGCAGCTTCCCTGGGACAGAGAACTATGGCTACACCTTC. It codes for CASSFPGTENYGYTF.

The table lists this clonotype with many counts. The chain carries TRBV12-3 or TRBV12-4 and TRBJ2-3; the match to TRBD2 covers 7 bases. The CDR3 is made up of 12 amino acids. With 5 bases clipped from V and 8 bases from J, the junction kept 4 bases outside the gene matches. CDR3 bases: TGTGCCAGCAGTAGCGGGACTGGTACGCAGTATTTT. Translation: CASSSGTGTQYF.

This clonotype has at least ten counts. The CDR3 reads CASSSILGGLARNEQFF. CDR3 nucleotide sequence: TGTGCCAGCAGTTCCATCCTAGGGGGACTAGCGCGGAATGAGCAGTTCTTC. This rearrangement joins TRBV27 to TRBJ2-1; 10 bases agree with TRBD2. The CDR3 is 17 residues long. V was pared by 4 bases and J by 7 bases, with 13 bases of the junction left unmatched. Germline-derived CDR1 and CDR2 are MNHEY and SMNVEV (reference sequence).

This clonotype was seen ten or more times. In DNA form, the CDR3 reads TGCAGTGCCCCAGGACCGGTACAAGAGACCCAGTACTTC. It is translated as CSAPGPVQETQYF. The chain employs TRBV20-1 and TRBJ2-5, with D uncertain. This CDR3 region has 13 residues. Trimming removed 6 bases at V and 2 bases at J, with 13 bases between. CDR1 and CDR2 from the germline V gene are DFQATT and SNEGSKA (reference sequence).

Many counts were recorded for this clonotype. The chain joins TRBV6-5 to TRBJ1-4; 7 bases are shared with TRBD1. Germline lookup yields CDR1 MNHEY and CDR2 SVGAGI. V lost 8 bases, J lost 4 bases, and 7 bases stayed unmatched. The CDR3 length is 14 residues. The CDR3 region has the DNA TGTGCCAGCCAGGTGGGACAGCTTAATGAAAAACTGTTTTTT. Amino acid sequence: CASQVGQLNEKLFF.

The chain uses TRBV27 and TRBJ1-2, with unresolved D. CDR3 length: 15 residues. Germline CDR1 reads MNHEY; CDR2 reads SMNVEV (reference sequence). V gave up 5 bases and J gave up 5 bases, with 18 bases separating them. The CDR3 nucleotides read TGTGCCAGCAGTCCCGGGCTCTCCGGGAGTTATGGCTACACCTTC. Amino acids: CASSPGLSGSYGYTF.

This clonotype was picked up many times. The chain links TRBV5-6 to TRBJ2-3; TRBD2 matches at 10 bases. The CDR3 covers 16 residues. Trimming at V came to 0 bases and at J to 4 bases, leaving 5 bases not matched to a gene. The V gene's germline CDR1 is SGHDT and CDR2 YYEEEE. Here the CDR3 DNA reads TGTGCCAGCAGCTTGGGACTAGCGGGCCCCTCAGATACGCAGTATTTT. Protein product: CASSLGLAGPSDTQYF.